This record looks at one T cell receptor beta chain sequence and its context. The CDR3 runs 15 residues. Per germline, CDR1 LNHDA and CDR2 SQIVND (reference sequence). V was pared by 6 bases and J by 3 bases, with 17 bases between. These data come from a study of T cell responses to AZD1222 COVID-19 vaccine. This table comes from immunoSEQ multiplex PCR, and its TCRdb copy is limited to in-frame clones, with some not included. The sample includes about 140,000 clones. The material sequenced was peripheral blood. The sequence came from an adult in good health. The rearrangement joins TRBV19 to TRBJ1-2; possible D gene TRBD1, 6 bases. CDR3 region: CASRPREGVHYGYTF. CDR3 coding DNA: TGTGCCAGTAGACCTCGTGAGGGGGTTCACTATGGCTACACCTTC.